A single sample gave rise to the 7 T cell receptor beta chains below, sequenced in a study of cytomegalovirus exposure and HLA in healthy donors. Amplification used 60 Vbeta primers and 13 Jbeta primers. The data were produced by immunoSEQ multiplex PCR, yet TCRdb's version contains in-frame clones alone and is incomplete. This sample has over 200,000 clones, with over 75% found just once. Sequenced input: PBMCs. The source is a human donor in good health.

The chain employs TRBV10-2 and TRBJ2-3; a possible D gene is TRBD1 (6 bases). This CDR3 has 14 residues. Germline V gene data show CDR1 as WSHSY and CDR2 as SAAADI. The V end was cut by 7 bases, the J end by 2 bases, with 13 bases between. In DNA, the CDR3 is TGCGCCAGCACCCGGGACAAATCCACAGATACGCAGTATTTT. Translation gives CASTRDKSTDTQYF.

The rearrangement links TRBV2 to TRBJ1-5; D possibly corresponds to TRBD1 (5 bases). With 3 bases removed from V and 6 bases from J, the gap between germline ends came to 12 bases. The CDR3 is 14 residues long. CDR1 and CDR2 (germline): SNHLY, FYNNEI. The CDR3 region has the DNA TGTGCCAGCAGTGACAGGGCGAACCGTCAGCCCCAGCATTTT. It is translated as CASSDRANRQPQHF.

This rearrangement joins TRBV27 to TRBJ2-1; D is possibly TRBD2 (6 bases). The V gene's germline CDR1 is MNHEY and CDR2 SMNVEV (reference sequence). This CDR3 spans 17 amino acids. The V end was cut by 6 bases, the J end by 0 bases, with 18 bases between. CDR3 sequence: CASRLGRRGNSYNEQFF. In nucleotides, the CDR3 is TGTGCCAGCAGGTTGGGGAGGCGGGGAAACTCCTACAATGAGCAGTTCTTC.

This clone has more than one count but fewer than ten. The chain combines TRBV10-3 with TRBJ2-3, with 8 positions matching TRBD2. Germline loops: CDR1 ENHRY, CDR2 SYGVKD. The junction had 3 bases not matched to a gene; V was cut back by 2 bases and J by 5 bases. This CDR3 contains 14 residues. CDR3 sequence (DNA): TGTGCCATCAGTGAGGGACTAGCTATAGATACGCAGTATTTT. Its translation is CAISEGLAIDTQYF.

The chain couples TRBV2 to TRBJ1-5; D perhaps matches TRBD1 (5 bases). V was shortened by 6 bases and J by 3 bases, with 15 bases between the two germline ends. Germline values: CDR1 SNHLY, CDR2 FYNNEI. The CDR3 sequence is 15 residues long. The CDR3 coding sequence is TGTGCCAGCAGCCGATCCGGACAAAACAATCAGCCCCAGCATTTT. This translates into CASSRSGQNNQPQHF.

About this clone itself: Distinct nucleotide sequences in the sample also encode this CDR3. The V gene is TRBV25-1, the J gene TRBJ2-7; maybe TRBD1 (6 bases). V lost 1 base and J lost 2, with 21 bases in between. Looked up from germline, CDR1 is MGHDK and CDR2 is SYGVNS. The length of the CDR3 is 18 residues. The CDR3 coding sequence is TGTGCCAGCAGTGAATCCAACGGAAAGGGACACCGGCCCTACGAGCAGTACTTC. This sequence encodes CASSESNGKGHRPYEQYF.

CDR3 amino acids: CASSLLGGTSYTYEQYF. The DNA for the CDR3 is TGTGCCAGCAGCTTGCTGGGAGGGACTAGCTATACCTACGAGCAGTACTTC. This chain connects TRBV5-8 to TRBJ2-7; 9 positions match TRBD2. CDR1 and CDR2 (germline): SGHTS, YDEGEE. The CDR3 spans 17 residues. V lost 1 base and J lost 2; bases outside the gene matches: 10.